This T cell receptor beta chain was identified during a study of response to subunit inactivated influenza vaccine. MiXCR, run by TCRdb on the RT-PCR reads, gives a single entry per CDR3 protein. This table holds approximately 730,000 distinct CDR3 sequences, around 13% found once. The V gene lost 5 bases and the J gene lost 11 bases, with 13 bases spanning the gap. The CDR3 covers 12 residues. This TCR derives from a man aged 50 to 59 who received an inactivated influenza vaccine. The rearrangement uses TRBV12-3 or TRBV12-4 and TRBJ2-1; no definite D call. The sequencing used PBMCs from blood, collected 14 days before vaccination. CDR3 region: CASSHTEGKQFF. Here the CDR3 DNA reads TGTGCCAGCAGTCACACGGAAGGCAAGCAGTTCTTC.